A single TCR beta chain is shown here with its context. Its target is not known. The record originates from a study of T cell responses to AZD1222 COVID-19 vaccine. Study-wide results and caveats: Only a handful of AZD1222 recipients, roughly 6 in all, had baseline seropositivity. All repertoire sampling was performed exclusively after the peak T cell response.

Generated by immunoSEQ multiplex PCR, the TCRdb table keeps only in-frame clones and is missing some. This sample carries roughly 25,000 clones, around 86% of them seen once, and the ten largest clones take around 7.9%. Germline-derived CDR1 and CDR2 are KGHSH and LQKENI. V gave up 1 base and J gave up 6 bases, with 13 bases separating them. The CDR3 runs 14 residues. The receptor comes from an adult who received the AZD1222 COVID-19 vaccine. The rearrangement joins TRBV18 to TRBJ2-7; a weak D match, TRBD1 (6 bases). The sequenced sample was peripheral blood, obtained 28 days after the second AZD1222 dose. CDR3 sequence: CASSPQNRASEQYF. CDR3 DNA sequence: TGTGCCAGCTCACCACAAAACAGGGCCTCCGAGCAGTACTTC.